This entry lists 4 T cell receptor beta chains sequenced from one sample in a study of blood T cell repertoires in COVID-19. The protocol was immunoSEQ multiplex PCR, while the TCRdb copy is restricted to in-frame clones and leaves out a portion. The sample yields 120,000 or so clones, approximately 90% seen once. The source material was peripheral blood. All receptors derive from a man in his 70s with active or convalescent COVID-19.

The chain combines TRBV19 with TRBJ2-1; TRBD2 agrees at 8 bases. The CDR3 spans 16 residues. With 6 bases clipped from V and 0 bases from J, the junction kept 7 bases outside the gene matches. Germline V lookup: CDR1 LNHDA, CDR2 SQIVND (reference sequence). This CDR3 reads CASSRLAGSSYNEQFF. The CDR3 DNA is TGTGCCAGTAGCAGGCTAGCGGGTAGCTCCTACAATGAGCAGTTCTTC.

V usage is TRBV21-1 and J usage is TRBJ2-5; the DNA was not compared with TRBD2, the D call given in the table. TRBV21-1 is reported as a pseudogene. There are 17 residues in the CDR3. The CDR3 DNA is TGTGCCAGCAGCAAATTCTCCCGGAGAACCTGCCAAGAGACCCAGTACTTC. Translation: CASSKFSRRTCQETQYF.

V gene TRBV18 combines with J gene TRBJ2-5; 11 bases are shared with TRBD2. The CDR3 extends over 16 amino acids. The ends lost 3 bases at V and 2 bases at J; junction bases unmatched: 5. Germline V gene data show CDR1 as KGHSH and CDR2 as LQKENI. The CDR3 region is CASSPGLAETQETQYF. CDR3 sequence (DNA): TGTGCCAGCTCACCGGGACTAGCGGAGACACAAGAGACCCAGTACTTC. Looking up the rest from reference TRBV18 and TRBJ2-5 gives the full variable domain: NAGVMQNPRHLVRRRGQEARLRCSPMKGHSHVYWYRQLPEEGLKFMVYLQKENIIDESGMPKERFSAEFPKEGPSILRIQQVVRGDSAAYFCASSPGLAETQETQYFGPGTRLLVL.

CDR3 nucleotide sequence: TGTGCCAGCAGTTTAAACGGCCAAGAGACCCAGTACTTC. It specifies CASSLNGQETQYF. This chain links TRBV12-3 or TRBV12-4 with TRBJ2-5; D unclear. Trimming took 2 bases from V and 1 from J, leaving 5 bases between them. The CDR3 runs to 13 residues.